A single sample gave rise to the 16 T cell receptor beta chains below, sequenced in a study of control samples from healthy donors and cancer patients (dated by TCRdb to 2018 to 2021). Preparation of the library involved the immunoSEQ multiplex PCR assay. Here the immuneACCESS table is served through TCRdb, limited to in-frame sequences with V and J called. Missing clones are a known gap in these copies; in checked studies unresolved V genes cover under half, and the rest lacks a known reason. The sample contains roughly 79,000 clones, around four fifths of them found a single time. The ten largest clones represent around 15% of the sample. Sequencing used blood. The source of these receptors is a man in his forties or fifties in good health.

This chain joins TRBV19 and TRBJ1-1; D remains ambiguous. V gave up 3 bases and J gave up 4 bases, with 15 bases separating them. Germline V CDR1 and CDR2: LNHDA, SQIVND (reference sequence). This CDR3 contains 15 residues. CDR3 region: CASSINPGVSTEAFF. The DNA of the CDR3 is TGTGCCAGTAGTATTAATCCTGGAGTGAGCACTGAAGCTTTCTTT. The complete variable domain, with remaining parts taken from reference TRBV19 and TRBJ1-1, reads DGGITQSPKYLFRKEGQNVTLSCEQNLNHDAMYWYRQDPGQGLRLIYYSQIVNDFQKGDIAEGYSVSREKKESFPLTVTSAQKNPTAFYLCASSINPGVSTEAFFGQGTRLTVV.

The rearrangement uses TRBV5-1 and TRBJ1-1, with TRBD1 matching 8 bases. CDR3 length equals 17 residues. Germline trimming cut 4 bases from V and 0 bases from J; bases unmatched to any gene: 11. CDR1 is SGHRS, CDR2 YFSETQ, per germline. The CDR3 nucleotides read TGCGCCAGCAGCCTCTACCTAAGGACAGGGCTGAACACTGAAGCTTTCTTT. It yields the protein CASSLYLRTGLNTEAFF.

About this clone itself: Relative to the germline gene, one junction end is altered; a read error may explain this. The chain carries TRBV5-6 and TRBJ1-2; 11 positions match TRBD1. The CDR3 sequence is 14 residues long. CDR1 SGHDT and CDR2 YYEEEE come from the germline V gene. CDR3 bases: TGTGCCACCAGCCCGGGACAGGGGGACTATGGCTACACCTTC. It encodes CATSPGQGDYGYTF.

The CDR3 DNA reads as TGTGCCAGCAGCGCGGGACAGTTTAACACTGAAGCTTTCTTT. It specifies CASSAGQFNTEAFF. The chain has TRBV9 and TRBJ1-1; 7 bases are a match to TRBD1. The CDR3 contains 14 residues. Germline CDR1 SGDLS, CDR2 YYNGEE. The V and J ends lost 3 bases and 2 bases, in that order; junction bases with no gene match: 4.

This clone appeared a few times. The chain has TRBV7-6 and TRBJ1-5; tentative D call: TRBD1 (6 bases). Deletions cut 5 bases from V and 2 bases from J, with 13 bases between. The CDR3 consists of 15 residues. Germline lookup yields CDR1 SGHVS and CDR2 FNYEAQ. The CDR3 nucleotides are TGTGCCAGCAGCCCTAGCGGGGGCGGCAATCAGCCCCAGCATTTT. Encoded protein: CASSPSGGGNQPQHF.

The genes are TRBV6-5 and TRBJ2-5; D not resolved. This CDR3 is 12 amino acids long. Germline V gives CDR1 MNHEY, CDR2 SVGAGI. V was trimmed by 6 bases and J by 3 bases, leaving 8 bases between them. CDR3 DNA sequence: TGTGCCAGCAGATCGCTAAAAGAGACCCAGTACTTC. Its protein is CASRSLKETQYF.

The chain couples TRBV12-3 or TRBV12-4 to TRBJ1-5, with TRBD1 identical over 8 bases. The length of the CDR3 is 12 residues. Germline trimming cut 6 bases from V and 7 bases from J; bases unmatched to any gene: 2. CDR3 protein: CASSGQGQPQHF. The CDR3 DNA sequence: TGTGCCAGCAGCGGACAGGGCCAGCCCCAGCATTTT.

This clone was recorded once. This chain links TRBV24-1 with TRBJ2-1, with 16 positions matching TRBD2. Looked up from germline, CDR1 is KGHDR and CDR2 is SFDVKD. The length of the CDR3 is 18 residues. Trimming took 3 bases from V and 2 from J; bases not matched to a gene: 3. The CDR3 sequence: CATSDTGTSGRAYNEQFF. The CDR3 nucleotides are TGTGCCACCAGTGATACCGGGACTAGCGGGAGGGCCTACAATGAGCAGTTCTTC.

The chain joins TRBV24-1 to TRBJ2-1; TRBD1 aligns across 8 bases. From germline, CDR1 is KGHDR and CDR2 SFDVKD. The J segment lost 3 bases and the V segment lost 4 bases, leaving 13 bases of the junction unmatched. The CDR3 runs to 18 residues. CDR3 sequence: CATSDPPGGVGHYNEQFF. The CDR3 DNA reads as TGTGCCACCAGTGACCCGCCAGGGGGCGTCGGACACTACAATGAGCAGTTCTTC.

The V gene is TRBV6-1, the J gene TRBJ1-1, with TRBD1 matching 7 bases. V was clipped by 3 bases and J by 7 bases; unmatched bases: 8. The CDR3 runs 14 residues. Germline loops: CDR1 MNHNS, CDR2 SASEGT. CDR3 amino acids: CASSDLQGIYEAFF. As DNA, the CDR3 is TGTGCCAGCAGTGACCTACAGGGGATTTATGAAGCTTTCTTT.

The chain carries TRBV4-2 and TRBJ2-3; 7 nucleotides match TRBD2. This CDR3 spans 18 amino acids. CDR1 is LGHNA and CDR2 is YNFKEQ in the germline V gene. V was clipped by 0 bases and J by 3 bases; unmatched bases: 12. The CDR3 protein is CASSQDVSILAMTDTQYF. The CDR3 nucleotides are TGTGCCAGCAGCCAAGATGTCAGCATACTAGCGATGACAGATACGCAGTATTTT.

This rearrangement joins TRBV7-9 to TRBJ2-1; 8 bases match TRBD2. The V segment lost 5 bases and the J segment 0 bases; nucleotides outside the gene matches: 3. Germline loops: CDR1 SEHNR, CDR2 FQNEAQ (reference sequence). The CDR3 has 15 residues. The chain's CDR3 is CASSVSGSSYNEQFF. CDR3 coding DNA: TGTGCCAGCAGCGTCAGCGGGAGCTCCTACAATGAGCAGTTCTTC.

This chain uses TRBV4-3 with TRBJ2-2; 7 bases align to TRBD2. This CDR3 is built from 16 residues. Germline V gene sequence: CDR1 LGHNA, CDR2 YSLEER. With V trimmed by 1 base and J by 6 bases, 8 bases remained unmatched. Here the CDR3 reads CASSQVGGGVPGELFF. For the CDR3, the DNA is TGCGCCAGCAGCCAAGTTGGGGGAGGGGTCCCCGGGGAGCTGTTTTTT.

CDR3 sequence (DNA): TGTGCCAGCAGCCACCCCCCCACTAGCGCCTCCTACAATGAGCAGTTCTTC. Its translation: CASSHPPTSASYNEQFF. The genes are TRBV5-4 and TRBJ2-1; 7 bases agree with TRBD2. V lost 4 bases to trimming and J lost 0 bases; unmatched junction nucleotides: 10. The length of the CDR3 is 17 residues. CDR1 is SGHNT, CDR2 YYREEE, per germline (reference sequence).

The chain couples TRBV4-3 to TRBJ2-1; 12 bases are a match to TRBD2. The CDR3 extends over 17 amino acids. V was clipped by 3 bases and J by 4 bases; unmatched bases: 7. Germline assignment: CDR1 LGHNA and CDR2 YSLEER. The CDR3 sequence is CASSQGAGTSGYNEQFF. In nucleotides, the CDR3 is TGCGCCAGCAGCCAGGGGGCTGGGACTAGCGGGTACAATGAGCAGTTCTTC.

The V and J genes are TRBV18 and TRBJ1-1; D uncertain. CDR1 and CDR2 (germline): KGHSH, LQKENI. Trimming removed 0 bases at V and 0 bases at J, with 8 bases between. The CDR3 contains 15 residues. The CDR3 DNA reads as TGTGCCAGCTCACCACCTCCGCTCCTGAACACTGAAGCTTTCTTT. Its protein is CASSPPPLLNTEAFF. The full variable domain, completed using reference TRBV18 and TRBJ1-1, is NAGVMQNPRHLVRRRGQEARLRCSPMKGHSHVYWYRQLPEEGLKFMVYLQKENIIDESGMPKERFSAEFPKEGPSILRIQQVVRGDSAAYFCASSPPPLLNTEAFFGQGTRLTVV.